Shown below are 21 T cell receptor beta chains from a single sample sequenced in a study of cytomegalovirus exposure and HLA in healthy donors. A multiplex PCR was run with 60 Vbeta primers and 13 Jbeta primers. Sequencing was performed with immunoSEQ multiplex PCR; in TCRdb, only in-frame clones are kept and a portion is missing. The sample holds around 58,000 clones, more than 65% seen once. The sample comprised PBMCs. These receptors originate from a man aged 35-49 years in good health and CMV-seropositive.

The chain employs TRBV7-9 and TRBJ1-2; the D gene is possibly TRBD1 (6 bases). V was trimmed by 4 bases and J by 4 bases, leaving 13 bases between them. Per germline, CDR1 SEHNR and CDR2 FQNEAQ (reference sequence). CDR3 size: 14 residues. As DNA, the CDR3 is TGTGCCAGCAGCTCTTGGCCAGGGGCCTATGGCTACACCTTC. It translates to CASSSWPGAYGYTF.

For the CDR3, the DNA is TGCGCCAGCAGCCCCAGTCCAGACACGGACTACGAGCAGTACTTC. It specifies CASSPSPDTDYEQYF. This chain joins TRBV5-1 and TRBJ2-7, with D hard to call. Trimming took 4 bases from V and 3 from J, leaving 17 bases between them. Germline V gene lookup returns CDR1 SGHRS and CDR2 YFSETQ. The CDR3 spans 15 residues.

V and J are TRBV7-6 and TRBJ2-1; D unclear. This CDR3 region has 15 residues. V lost 1 base and J 4 bases, leaving 11 bases between the germline ends. Germline CDR1 is SGHVS and CDR2 is FNYEAQ. CDR3 nucleotides: TGTGCCAGCAGCTTAGATCCAGGCGAATACAATGAGCAGTTCTTC. This sequence encodes CASSLDPGEYNEQFF.

The rearrangement joins TRBV28 to TRBJ2-7, with TRBD1 as a possible D gene (6 bases). Germline CDR1 reads MDHEN; CDR2 reads SYDVKM. This CDR3 region has 13 residues. Trimming shortened V by 8 bases and J by 5 bases, and 16 bases separated the two germline ends. This CDR3 is CASLQGEGDEQYF. In DNA, the CDR3 is TGTGCCAGCCTACAGGGAGAAGGGGACGAGCAGTACTTC.

The CDR3: CASSLNPSGGASGANVLTF. As DNA, the CDR3 is TGTGCCAGCAGCCTGAACCCTAGCGGGGGGGCATCTGGGGCCAACGTCCTGACTTTC. The chain combines TRBV4-2 with TRBJ2-6; 12 positions agree with TRBD2. The germline V gene encodes CDR1 LGHNA and CDR2 YNFKEQ. This CDR3 has 19 amino acids. Trimming removed 4 bases from V and 1 base from J; junction bases left unmatched: 8.

The chain carries TRBV10-1 and TRBJ1-2, with 8 bases lining up with TRBD1. Germline CDR1 reads WNHNN; CDR2 reads SYGVQD (reference sequence). The length of the CDR3 is 14 residues. Trimming at V came to 2 bases and at J to 7 bases, leaving 6 bases not matched to a gene. Here the CDR3 DNA reads TGCGCCAGCAGTGAGGGTGGACAGGGCTCTGGCTACACCTTC. Translation gives CASSEGGQGSGYTF.

This clone was seen a handful of times. The V call is TRBV4-1, the J call TRBJ2-2; 8 bases agree with TRBD2. The CDR3 is made up of 15 amino acids. V trimming: 1 base; J trimming: 8 bases; junction bases outside the gene matches: 6. From germline, CDR1 is MGHRA and CDR2 YSYEKL. CDR3 sequence reads: CASSQVLAEGGELFF. DNA of the CDR3: TGCGCCAGCAGCCAAGTACTAGCGGAGGGGGGGGAGCTGTTTTTT.

This clone was detected a few times. The rearrangement joins TRBV5-1 to TRBJ2-3; 12 bases align to TRBD2. Germline CDR1 and CDR2: SGHRS and YFSETQ. J gave up 5 bases and V 4 bases, and 2 bases lay outside the gene matches. The CDR3 contains 14 residues. DNA of the CDR3: TGCGCCAGCAGCCAGACTAGCGGGAGAGATACGCAGTATTTT. Encoded protein: CASSQTSGRDTQYF.

V gene TRBV2 combines with J gene TRBJ1-5, with a possible D match to TRBD1 (6 bases). The CDR3 runs to 13 residues. V was cut by 9 bases and J by 4 bases, with 13 bases left in between. Germline V gene sequence: CDR1 SNHLY, CDR2 FYNNEI. The CDR3 loop is CARGIQGNQPQHF. The CDR3, as DNA: TGTGCCAGGGGAATACAGGGTAATCAGCCCCAGCATTTT.

There are a few counts of this clone. CDR3 sequence: CASSFSTVTQETQYF. CDR3 sequence (DNA): TGCGCCAGCAGCTTTTCAACGGTCACTCAAGAGACCCAGTACTTC. The rearrangement joins TRBV5-1 to TRBJ2-5; no clear D gene. CDR3 length equals 15 residues. Germline V gene lookup returns CDR1 SGHRS and CDR2 YFSETQ. V gave up 2 bases and J gave up 2 bases, with 13 bases separating them.

This rearrangement joins TRBV5-6 to TRBJ2-1; 11 nucleotides agree with TRBD2. The CDR3 spans 16 residues. The junction had 9 bases not matched to a gene; V was cut back by 3 bases and J by 7 bases. Germline V gene sequence: CDR1 SGHDT, CDR2 YYEEEE. The CDR3 nucleotides are TGTGCCAGCAGCTGGATTAGCGGGGGGGCCGTTAATGAGCAGTTCTTC. It specifies CASSWISGGAVNEQFF.

V and J are TRBV9 and TRBJ2-7, with D possibly TRBD1 on 6 matching bases. The CDR3 consists of 14 residues. The ends were cut back, 5 bases at V and 5 bases at J, with 17 bases in the middle. Germline CDR1 reads SGDLS; CDR2 reads YYNGEE. The CDR3 here is CASRTTGPNNEQYF. For the CDR3, the DNA is TGTGCCAGCAGGACGACAGGACCCAACAACGAGCAGTACTTC.

The rearrangement links TRBV27 to TRBJ2-1; D perhaps matches TRBD2 (6 bases). The CDR3 covers 15 residues. Germline V gives CDR1 MNHEY, CDR2 SMNVEV (reference sequence). V lost 3 bases, J lost 4 bases, and 13 bases lay in between. In nucleotides, the CDR3 is TGTGCCAGCAGTTTTGCGGGGAGGTTATACAATGAGCAGTTCTTC. Translating gives CASSFAGRLYNEQFF.

The chain uses TRBV9 and TRBJ1-5; 7 bases line up with TRBD1. The CDR3 runs to 15 residues. CDR1 is SGDLS, CDR2 YYNGEE, per germline. With V trimmed by 3 bases and J by 2 bases, 5 bases remained unmatched. The CDR3 protein is CASSGTGAGNQPQHF. CDR3 in DNA: TGTGCCAGCAGCGGAACAGGGGCGGGCAATCAGCCCCAGCATTTT. Combining the CDR3 with reference TRBV9 and TRBJ1-5 gives the whole variable domain DSGVTQTPKHLITATGQRVTLRCSPRSGDLSVYWYQQSLDQGLQFLIQYYNGEERAKGNILERFSAQQFPDLHSELNLSSLELGDSALYFCASSGTGAGNQPQHFGDGTRLSIL.

A single count supports this clone. This chain joins TRBV6-4 and TRBJ1-3; TRBD1 agrees at 7 bases. The CDR3 is 23 residues long. V shed 0 bases and J 1 base; nucleotides not matched to a gene: 24. CDR1 and CDR2 from the germline V gene are MRHNA and SNTAGT. CDR3 sequence: CASSDSILTKGAVPGSSGNTIYF. DNA of the CDR3: TGTGCCAGCAGTGACTCGATCCTTACTAAGGGGGCCGTTCCTGGGAGTTCTGGAAACACCATATATTTT.

This clone has only a few counts. The rearrangement joins TRBV2 to TRBJ1-2; 7 positions agree with TRBD1. The CDR3 has 13 residues. Germline assignment: CDR1 SNHLY and CDR2 FYNNEI. V gave up 11 bases and J gave up 8 bases; unmatched junction bases: 14. CDR3 region: CAGDFGVGGGYTF. CDR3 nucleotide sequence: TGTGCCGGCGACTTTGGGGTAGGGGGCGGCTACACCTTC.

This chain uses TRBV30 with TRBJ2-3, with TRBD1 matching over 8 bases. The V segment lost 2 bases and the J segment 5 bases; nucleotides outside the gene matches: 9. The V gene's germline CDR1 is GTSNPN and CDR2 SVGIG (reference sequence). The length of the CDR3 is 15 residues. The CDR3 is CAWSRRAGGEDTQYF. CDR3 nucleotide sequence: TGTGCCTGGAGTAGGAGGGCAGGGGGCGAAGATACGCAGTATTTT. The whole variable domain, filled in from reference TRBV30 and TRBJ2-3, reads SQTIHQWPATLVQPVGSPLSLECTVEGTSNPNLYWYRQAAGRGLQLLFYSVGIGQISSEVPQNLSASRPQDRQFILSSKKLLLSDSGFYLCAWSRRAGGEDTQYFGPGTRLTVL.

The chain has TRBV15 and TRBJ1-5, with no clear D. Looked up from germline, CDR1 is LNHNV and CDR2 is YYDKDF (reference sequence). Trimming took off 0 bases at V and 6 bases at J, with 15 bases between the two ends. CDR3 length: 16 amino acids. The CDR3 region is CATSRDLGRIVQPQHF. CDR3 nucleotide sequence: TGTGCCACCAGCAGAGATTTGGGCCGTATTGTTCAGCCCCAGCATTTT.

This sequence joins TRBV5-8 and TRBJ1-5, with D possibly TRBD1 on 6 matching bases. The CDR3 contains 15 residues. CDR1 and CDR2 (germline): SGHTS, YDEGEE. V lost 5 bases, J lost 2 bases, and 14 bases lay in between. The DNA for the CDR3 is TGTGCCAGCAGGTCCGGGGGGGCTGGCAATCAGCCCCAGCATTTT. Protein sequence: CASRSGGAGNQPQHF.

This clone appeared once. This rearrangement joins TRBV18 to TRBJ2-7; 9 bases align to TRBD1. The ends lost 6 bases at V and 4 bases at J; junction bases unmatched: 4. The CDR3 is 13 residues long. Germline CDR1 KGHSH, CDR2 LQKENI. DNA for the CDR3: TGTGCCAGCTCGCAACAGGGGGCATACGAGCAGTACTTC. This translates into CASSQQGAYEQYF.

The genes are TRBV6-5 and TRBJ2-5; TRBD1 matches at 8 bases. Germline V gene sequence: CDR1 MNHEY, CDR2 SVGAGI. There are 15 residues in the CDR3. V shed 5 bases and J 2 bases; nucleotides not matched to a gene: 7. Here the CDR3 reads CASSPPGTGQETQYF. CDR3 in DNA: TGTGCCAGCAGTCCCCCCGGGACAGGACAAGAGACCCAGTACTTC.